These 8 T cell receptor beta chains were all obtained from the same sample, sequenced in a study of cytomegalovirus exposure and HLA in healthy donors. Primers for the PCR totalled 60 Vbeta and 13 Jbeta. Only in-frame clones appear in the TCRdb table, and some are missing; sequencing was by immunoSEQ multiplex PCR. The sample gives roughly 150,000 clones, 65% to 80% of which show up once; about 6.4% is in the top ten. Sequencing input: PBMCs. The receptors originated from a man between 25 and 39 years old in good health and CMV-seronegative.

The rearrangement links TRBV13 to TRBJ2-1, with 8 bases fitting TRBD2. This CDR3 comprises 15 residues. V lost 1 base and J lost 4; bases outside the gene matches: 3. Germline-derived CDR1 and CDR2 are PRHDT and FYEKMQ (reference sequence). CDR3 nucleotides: TGTGCCAGCAGCTTAGTGGGACTAGGGTACAATGAGCAGTTCTTC. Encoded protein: CASSLVGLGYNEQFF.

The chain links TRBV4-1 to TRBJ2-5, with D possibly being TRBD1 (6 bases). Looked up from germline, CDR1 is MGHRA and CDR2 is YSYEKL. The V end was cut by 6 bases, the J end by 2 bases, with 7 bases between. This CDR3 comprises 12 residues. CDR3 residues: CASRDSQETQYF. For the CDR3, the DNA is TGCGCCAGCAGGGACAGTCAAGAGACCCAGTACTTC.

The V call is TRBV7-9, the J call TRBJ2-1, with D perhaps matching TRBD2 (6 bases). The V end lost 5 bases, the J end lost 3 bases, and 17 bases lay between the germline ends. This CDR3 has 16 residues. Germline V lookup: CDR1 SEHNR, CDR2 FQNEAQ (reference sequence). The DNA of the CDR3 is TGTGCCAGCAGCCCCCTTGGGGGAGGATTCTACAATGAGCAGTTCTTC. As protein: CASSPLGGGFYNEQFF.

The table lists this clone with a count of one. The CDR3 is CASSDLQGSHEQYF. CDR3 coding DNA: TGTGCCAGCAGTGACCTCCAGGGTTCCCACGAGCAGTACTTC. The rearrangement joins TRBV27 to TRBJ2-7; D may be TRBD1 (5 bases). With 5 bases removed from V and 5 bases from J, the gap between germline ends came to 16 bases. Looked up from germline, CDR1 is MNHEY and CDR2 is SMNVEV (reference sequence). This CDR3 contains 14 residues.

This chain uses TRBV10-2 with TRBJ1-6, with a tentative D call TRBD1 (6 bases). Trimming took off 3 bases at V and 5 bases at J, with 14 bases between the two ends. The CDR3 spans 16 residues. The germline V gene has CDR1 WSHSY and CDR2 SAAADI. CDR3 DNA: TGCGCCAGCAGTGACCTAGGGGGACAAAATAATTCACCCCTCCACTTT. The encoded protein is CASSDLGGQNNSPLHF.

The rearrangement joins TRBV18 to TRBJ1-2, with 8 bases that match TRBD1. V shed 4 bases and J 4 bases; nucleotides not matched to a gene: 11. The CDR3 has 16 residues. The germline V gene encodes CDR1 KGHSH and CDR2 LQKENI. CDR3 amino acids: CASSLQDRVFGYGYTF. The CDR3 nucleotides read TGTGCCAGCTCACTTCAGGACAGGGTGTTTGGCTATGGCTACACCTTC.

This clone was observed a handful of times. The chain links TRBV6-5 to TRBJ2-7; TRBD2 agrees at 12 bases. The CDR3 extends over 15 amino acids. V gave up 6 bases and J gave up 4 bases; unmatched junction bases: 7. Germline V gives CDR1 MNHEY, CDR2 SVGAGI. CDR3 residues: CASSPGLAGRYEQYF. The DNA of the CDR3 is TGTGCCAGCAGCCCCGGACTAGCGGGGCGATACGAGCAGTACTTC.

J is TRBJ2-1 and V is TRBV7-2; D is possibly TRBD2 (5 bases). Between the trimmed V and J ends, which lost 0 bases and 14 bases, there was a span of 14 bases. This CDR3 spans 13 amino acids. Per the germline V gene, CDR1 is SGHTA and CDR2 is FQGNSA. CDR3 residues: CASSLAERTYEFF. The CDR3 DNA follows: TGTGCCAGCAGCTTAGCAGAAAGGACTTACGAGTTCTTC.